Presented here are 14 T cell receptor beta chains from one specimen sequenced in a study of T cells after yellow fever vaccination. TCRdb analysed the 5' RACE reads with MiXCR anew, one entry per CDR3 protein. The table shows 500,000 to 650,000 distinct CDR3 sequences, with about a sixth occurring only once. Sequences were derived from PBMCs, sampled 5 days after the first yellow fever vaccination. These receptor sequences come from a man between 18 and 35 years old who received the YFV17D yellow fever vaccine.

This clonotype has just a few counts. The CDR3 DNA reads as TGTGCCAGCAGTCATGACCCCCAGAGGACTGAAGCTTTCTTT. This codes for CASSHDPQRTEAFF. The chain employs TRBV6-1 and TRBJ1-1; D is unclear. Germline values: CDR1 MNHNS, CDR2 SASEGT. This CDR3 is built from 14 residues. The V and J ends lost 5 bases and 5 bases respectively, with 15 bases between them.

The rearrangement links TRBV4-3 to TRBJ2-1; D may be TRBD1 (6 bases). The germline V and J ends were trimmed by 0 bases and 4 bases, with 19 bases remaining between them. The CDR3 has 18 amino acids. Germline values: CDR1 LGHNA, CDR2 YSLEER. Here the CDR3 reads CASSQEPTGRALYNEQFF. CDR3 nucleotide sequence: TGCGCCAGCAGCCAAGAACCGACAGGCCGGGCCTTATACAATGAGCAGTTCTTC.

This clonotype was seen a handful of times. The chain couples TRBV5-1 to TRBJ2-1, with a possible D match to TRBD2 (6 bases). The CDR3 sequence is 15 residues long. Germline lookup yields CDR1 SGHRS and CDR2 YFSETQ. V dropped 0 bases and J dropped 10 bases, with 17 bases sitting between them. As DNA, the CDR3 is TGCGCCAGCAGCTTGGGGTCTAGCGAGGCAAAGGAGCAGTTCTTC. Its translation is CASSLGSSEAKEQFF.

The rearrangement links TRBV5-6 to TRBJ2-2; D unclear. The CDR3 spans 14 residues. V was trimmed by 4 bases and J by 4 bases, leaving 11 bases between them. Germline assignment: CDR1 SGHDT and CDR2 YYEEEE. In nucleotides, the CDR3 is TGTGCCAGCAGCCCCTGGGTCCTCACCGGGGAGCTGTTTTTT. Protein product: CASSPWVLTGELFF. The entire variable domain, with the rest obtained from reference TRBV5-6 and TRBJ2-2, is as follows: DAGVTQSPTHLIKTRGQQVTLRCSPKSGHDTVSWYQQALGQGPQFIFQYYEEEERQRGNFPDRFSGHQFPNYSSELNVNALLLGDSALYLCASSPWVLTGELFFGEGSRLTVL.

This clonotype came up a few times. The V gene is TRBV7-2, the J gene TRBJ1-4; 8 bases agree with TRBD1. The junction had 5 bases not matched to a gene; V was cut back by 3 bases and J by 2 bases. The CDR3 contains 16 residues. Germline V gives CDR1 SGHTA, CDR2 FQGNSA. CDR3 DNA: TGTGCCAGCAGCTTGCAGGGGGCTGGCACTAATGAAAAACTGTTTTTT. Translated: CASSLQGAGTNEKLFF.

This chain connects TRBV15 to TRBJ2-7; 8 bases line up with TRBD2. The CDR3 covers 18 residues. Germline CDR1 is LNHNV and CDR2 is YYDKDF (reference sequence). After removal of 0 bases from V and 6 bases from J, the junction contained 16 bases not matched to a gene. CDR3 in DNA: TGTGCCACCAGCAGAGATCGGTGGGTTAGCGGGGAATTGTCCGAGCAGTACTTC. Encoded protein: CATSRDRWVSGELSEQYF.

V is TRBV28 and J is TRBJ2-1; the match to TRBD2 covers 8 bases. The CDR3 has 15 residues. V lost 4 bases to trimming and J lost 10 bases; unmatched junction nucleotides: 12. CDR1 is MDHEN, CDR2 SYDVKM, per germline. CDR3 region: CASSWPRGGRYEQFF. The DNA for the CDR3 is TGTGCCAGCAGTTGGCCCCGGGGGGGCCGGTACGAGCAGTTCTTC.

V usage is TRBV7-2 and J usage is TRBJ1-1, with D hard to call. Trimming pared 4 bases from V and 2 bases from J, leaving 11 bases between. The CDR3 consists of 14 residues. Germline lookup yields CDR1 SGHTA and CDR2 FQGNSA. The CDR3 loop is CASSSTRANTEAFF. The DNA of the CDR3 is TGTGCCAGCAGCTCCACTAGAGCCAACACTGAAGCTTTCTTT.

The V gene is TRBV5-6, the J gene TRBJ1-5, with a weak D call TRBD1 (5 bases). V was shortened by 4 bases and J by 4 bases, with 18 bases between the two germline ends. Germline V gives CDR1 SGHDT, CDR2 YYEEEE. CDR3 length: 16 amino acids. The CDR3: CASSLMRGAFNQPQHF. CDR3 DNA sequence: TGTGCCAGCAGCCTCATGAGGGGCGCGTTTAATCAGCCCCAGCATTTT.

The CDR3 coding sequence is TGCGCCAGCAGCCAAGTTTACGGGGGCCAGTACGAGCAGTACGTC. Protein product: CASSQVYGGQYEQYV. The chain joins TRBV4-1 to TRBJ2-7; D tentatively fits TRBD1 or TRBD2 (6 bases each). The V end was cut by 1 base, the J end by 4 bases, with 14 bases between. The germline CDR1 and CDR2 sequences are MGHRA and YSYEKL. This CDR3 has 15 amino acids.

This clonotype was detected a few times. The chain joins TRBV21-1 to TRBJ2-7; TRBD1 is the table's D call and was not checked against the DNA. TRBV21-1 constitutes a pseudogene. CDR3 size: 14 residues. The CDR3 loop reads CASSKAGGSYEQYF. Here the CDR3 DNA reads TGTGCCAGCAGCAAAGCCGGGGGAAGCTACGAGCAGTACTTC.

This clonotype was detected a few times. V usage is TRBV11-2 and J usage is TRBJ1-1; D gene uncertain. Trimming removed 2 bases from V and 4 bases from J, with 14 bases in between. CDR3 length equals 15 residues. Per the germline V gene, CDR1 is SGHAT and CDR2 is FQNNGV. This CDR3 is CASSLIRGSSTEAFF. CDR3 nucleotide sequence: TGTGCCAGCAGCTTAATTAGAGGGTCCAGCACTGAAGCTTTCTTT.

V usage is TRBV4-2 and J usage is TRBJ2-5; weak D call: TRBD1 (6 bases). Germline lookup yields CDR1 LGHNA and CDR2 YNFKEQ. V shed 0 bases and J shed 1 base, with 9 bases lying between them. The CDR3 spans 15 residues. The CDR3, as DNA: TGTGCCAGCAGCCAAGACTGGACAGCCCAAGAGACCCAGTACTTC. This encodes CASSQDWTAQETQYF.

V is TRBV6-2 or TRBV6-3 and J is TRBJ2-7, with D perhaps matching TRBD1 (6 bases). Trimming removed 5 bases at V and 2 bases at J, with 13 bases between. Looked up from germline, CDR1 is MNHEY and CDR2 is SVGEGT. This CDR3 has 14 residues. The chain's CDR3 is CASSPHRETYEQYF. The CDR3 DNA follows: TGTGCCAGCAGTCCCCACAGGGAAACCTACGAGCAGTACTTC.